This TCR beta chain derives from a study of T-cell reconstitution after alpha-beta-depleted transplantation in children. Molecular barcoding with unique molecular identifiers was used for the TCRbeta library. TCRdb ran MiXCR on the PCR reads and lists one entry per CDR3 protein. The sample records nearly 550,000 distinct CDR3 sequences, about a sixth being singletons. The CDR3 loop spans 14 amino acids. Germline CDR1 reads SGHDT; CDR2 reads YYEEEE. The V gene lost 0 bases and the J gene lost 3 bases, with 9 bases spanning the gap. The receptor's source is a human donor who donated a stem cell graft to a child with acute lymphoblastic leukemia. Sequenced here: PBMCs from the stem cell graft donor, sampled from the stem cell graft. The rearrangement uses TRBV5-6 and TRBJ1-1; D is possibly TRBD1 (6 bases). CDR3: CASSLDPGDTEAFF. DNA of the CDR3: TGTGCCAGCAGCTTGGACCCAGGGGACACTGAAGCTTTCTTT. Looking up the rest from reference TRBV5-6 and TRBJ1-1 gives the full variable domain: DAGVTQSPTHLIKTRGQQVTLRCSPKSGHDTVSWYQQALGQGPQFIFQYYEEEERQRGNFPDRFSGHQFPNYSSELNVNALLLGDSALYLCASSLDPGDTEAFFGQGTRLTVV.